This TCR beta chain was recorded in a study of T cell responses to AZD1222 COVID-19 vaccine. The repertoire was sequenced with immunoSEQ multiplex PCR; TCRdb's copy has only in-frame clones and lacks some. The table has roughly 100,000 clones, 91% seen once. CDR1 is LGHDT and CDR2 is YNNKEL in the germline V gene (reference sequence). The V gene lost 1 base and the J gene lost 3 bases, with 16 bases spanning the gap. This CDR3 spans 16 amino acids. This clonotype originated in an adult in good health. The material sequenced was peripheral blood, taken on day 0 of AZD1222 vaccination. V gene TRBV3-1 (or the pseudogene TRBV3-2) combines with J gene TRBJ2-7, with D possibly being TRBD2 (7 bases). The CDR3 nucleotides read TGTGCCAGCAGCCAAGCCTTGGGGGGGGGCGACTACGAGCAGTACTTC. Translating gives CASSQALGGGDYEQYF.